This T cell receptor (beta chain) was found in a study of T cell responses to AZD1222 COVID-19 vaccine. Regarding the study as a whole: Baseline testing showed seropositivity in only six AZD1222 recipients.

Per germline, CDR1 ENHRY and CDR2 SYGVKD. This CDR3 contains 14 residues. Trimming took off 3 bases at V and 8 bases at J, with 16 bases between the two ends. Profiled with immunoSEQ multiplex PCR; TCRdb holds only in-frame clones, not every one. The profile covers about 150,000 clones, with about 89% appearing a single time and roughly 1.3% taken by the ten largest. Concerning this clone itself: No antigen is known for it.

The TCR originated in an adult who received the AZD1222 COVID-19 vaccine. V gene TRBV10-3 combines with J gene TRBJ2-5, with D perhaps TRBD1 or TRBD2 (5 bases each). This specimen consisted of peripheral blood, obtained 28 days after the second AZD1222 dose. Here the CDR3 reads CAISDAWGKKTQYF. CDR3 sequence (DNA): TGTGCCATCAGTGATGCGTGGGGGAAGAAAACCCAGTACTTC.